The rows below give T cell receptor beta chains drawn from one sample of a study of T cell responses to AZD1222 COVID-19 vaccine. Clones were read by immunoSEQ multiplex PCR, and TCRdb kept only the in-frame ones, dropping some. The data show tens of thousands of clones, with roughly 88% seen just once and 22% held by the top ten. Sequences were derived from peripheral blood, sampled on day 0 of AZD1222 vaccination. The receptors derive from an adult in good health. The conserved cysteine and the conserved F or W are not part of the CDR3 here. A D gene is named only where the DNA matches it firmly.

v_call d_call cdr3_aa
TRBV5-1 - ASSLGVQTEETQY
TRBV7-2 - ASSTQTDQPQH
TRBV19 - ASSTDGGGKLF
TRBV9 TRBD2 ASSVGIASGGTGGYEQY
TRBV21-1 - ASSSLGLGAEAF
TRBV27 - ASSWDLTRAFEQY
TRBV5-4 - ASSLALTGYGYT
TRBV9 - ASSVAVGGGEQY
TRBV4-2 - ASSRDGDTLGEKLF
TRBV18 TRBD1 ASSHDRAMDTQY
TRBV21-1 - ASSTRTGNGYT